These 14 T cell receptor beta chains were sequenced from one sample in a study of blood T cell repertoires in COVID-19. The assay was immunoSEQ multiplex PCR, and TCRdb's table has in-frame clones only and misses some. The profile covers approximately 96,000 clones, with roughly 89% appearing a single time and more than 3.5% taken by the ten largest. Sample: peripheral blood. These receptors were taken from a human donor with COVID-19, enrolled during active disease. The donor label of this sample is uncertain.

The rearrangement uses TRBV7-9 and TRBJ1-4, with D perhaps TRBD1 (6 bases). Between the trimmed V and J ends, which lost 4 bases and 8 bases, there was a span of 14 bases. Germline assignment: CDR1 SEHNR and CDR2 FQNEAQ (reference sequence). This CDR3 spans 14 amino acids. CDR3 bases: TGTGCCAGCAGCTCCTCGGGGGGCGGGGAAAAACTGTTTTTT. Protein: CASSSSGGGEKLFF.

The chain employs TRBV18 and TRBJ1-1; the D gene is possibly TRBD1 (6 bases). Germline V gives CDR1 KGHSH, CDR2 LQKENI. Trimming removed 5 bases at V and 3 bases at J, with 16 bases between. The CDR3 loop spans 15 amino acids. CDR3 protein: CASSNSPRQDTEAFF. CDR3 nucleotides: TGTGCCAGCTCAAATTCCCCCCGACAGGACACTGAAGCTTTCTTT.

Here the CDR3 reads CASSQSKGANTEAFF. The DNA for the CDR3 is TGCGCCAGCAGTCAATCTAAGGGGGCGAACACTGAAGCTTTCTTT. This chain joins TRBV23-1 and TRBJ1-1, with TRBD1 matching over 7 bases. TRBV23-1 is assigned to the ORF class and has an uncertain function. The trim removed 0 bases at V and 1 base at J, leaving 2 bases unmatched. The CDR3 spans 15 residues.

The V gene is TRBV9, the J gene TRBJ1-1; 9 nucleotides line up with TRBD1. Germline V CDR1 and CDR2: SGDLS, YYNGEE. CDR3 length: 14 amino acids. Trimming removed 3 bases from V and 1 base from J; junction bases left unmatched: 1. The CDR3 loop is CASSAGQGNTEAFF. In nucleotides, the CDR3 is TGTGCCAGCAGCGCGGGACAGGGGAACACTGAAGCTTTCTTT.

The genes are TRBV6-5 and TRBJ2-5, with a possible D match to TRBD1 (5 bases). This CDR3 has 14 amino acids. Trimming left V 5 bases short and J 2 bases short, with 12 bases between. Per germline, CDR1 MNHEY and CDR2 SVGAGI. DNA for the CDR3: TGTGCCAGCAGTACGCGACAGAGACAAGAGACCCAGTACTTC. Protein product: CASSTRQRQETQYF.

The chain uses TRBV2 and TRBJ2-7; a weak D match, TRBD2 (6 bases). The CDR3 contains 13 residues. Trimming took 7 bases from V and 5 from J, leaving 15 bases between them. CDR1 is SNHLY, CDR2 FYNNEI, per germline. CDR3 protein: CASTLEGFNEQYF. DNA of the CDR3: TGTGCCAGCACCCTGGAGGGATTCAACGAGCAGTACTTC.

The chain has TRBV6-5 and TRBJ1-6; D not certain. The germline V gene has CDR1 MNHEY and CDR2 SVGAGI. The CDR3 is 14 residues long. Deletions cut 0 bases from V and 6 bases from J, with 6 bases between. CDR3 sequence reads: CASSYSFVNSPLHF. The CDR3 DNA sequence: TGTGCCAGCAGTTACTCCTTTGTTAATTCACCCCTCCACTTT.

This clone was recorded a few times. The CDR3 spells CASSELAVPRAQYF. CDR3 in DNA: TGTGCCAGCAGTGAACTAGCGGTCCCTCGCGCGCAGTATTTT. The chain is built from TRBV6-1 and TRBJ2-3; 7 nucleotides align to TRBD2. Germline V gene sequence: CDR1 MNHNS, CDR2 SASEGT. The length of the CDR3 is 14 residues. The trim removed 2 bases at V and 10 bases at J, leaving 9 bases unmatched.

The CDR3 coding sequence is TGTGCCAGCAGCCACTCCCGGGAGCCTTCACAGCCCCAGCATTTT. Its translation: CASSHSREPSQPQHF. The rearrangement joins TRBV6-5 to TRBJ1-5; D remains ambiguous. Germline V gene lookup returns CDR1 MNHEY and CDR2 SVGAGI. Trimming pared 6 bases from V and 7 bases from J, leaving 19 bases between. This CDR3 comprises 15 residues.

This sequence joins TRBV7-2 and TRBJ1-6, with 11 bases matching TRBD1. V trimming: 1 base; J trimming: 10 bases; junction bases outside the gene matches: 12. The CDR3 totals 18 residues. Germline V gene data show CDR1 as SGHTA and CDR2 as FQGNSA. In DNA form, the CDR3 reads TGTGCCAGCAGCTTAGATCCTCCGGGGACAGGGGGATGGTCACCCCTCCACTTT. Translated: CASSLDPPGTGGWSPLHF. Based on the CDR3 plus reference TRBV7-2 and TRBJ1-6, the full variable domain is GAGVSQSPSNKVTEKGKDVELRCDPISGHTALYWYRQSLGQGLEFLIYFQGNSAPDKSGLPSDRFSAERTGGSVSTLTIQRTQQEDSAVYLCASSLDPPGTGGWSPLHFGNGTRLTVT.

The V gene is TRBV4-1, the J gene TRBJ2-7, with TRBD1 as a possible D gene (6 bases). Germline loops: CDR1 MGHRA, CDR2 YSYEKL. The CDR3 length is 13 residues. Trimming shortened V by 2 bases and J by 7 bases, and 12 bases separated the two germline ends. In DNA form, the CDR3 reads TGCGCCAGCAGCCAACAGGGGCGGAAGGAGCAGTACTTC. It yields the protein CASSQQGRKEQYF.

This chain links TRBV5-1 with TRBJ2-7, with 7 positions matching TRBD1. V lost 5 bases and J lost 5; bases outside the gene matches: 7. CDR1 SGHRS and CDR2 YFSETQ come from the germline V gene. This CDR3 region has 13 residues. In DNA, the CDR3 is TGCGCCAGCAGTATAACAGGGGCAAACGAGCAGTACTTC. Its protein product is CASSITGANEQYF.

This clone appeared a few times. The chain has TRBV5-4 and TRBJ2-6; D possibly corresponds to TRBD1 (6 bases). CDR1 and CDR2 (germline): SGHNT, YYREEE (reference sequence). This CDR3 has 15 amino acids. Trimming cost V 3 bases and J 2 bases, with 9 bases left between them. In DNA, the CDR3 is TGTGCCAGCAGCTCACAGGGAGCTGGGGCCAACGTCCTGACTTTC. Its translation is CASSSQGAGANVLTF.

This chain's CDR3 is CASTYLAGGQETQYF. The DNA for the CDR3 is TGCGCCAGCACCTATTTAGCGGGGGGACAAGAGACCCAGTACTTC. The chain carries TRBV5-1 and TRBJ2-5; 10 bases map to TRBD2. With V trimmed by 6 bases and J by 2 bases, 7 bases remained unmatched. CDR1 SGHRS and CDR2 YFSETQ come from the germline V gene. This CDR3 comprises 15 residues.